The 13 T cell receptor beta chains below all came from one sample that was sequenced in a study of blood T cell repertoires in COVID-19. TCRdb keeps only in-frame clones here, not all; method: immunoSEQ multiplex PCR. The sample records about 320,000 clones, about 82% being singletons. Sequencing was carried out using peripheral blood. These receptors were taken from a woman between 45 and 60 years old with acute or convalescent COVID-19.

The chain joins TRBV5-1 to TRBJ2-3; no reliable D call. This CDR3 is 12 amino acids long. Germline assignment: CDR1 SGHRS and CDR2 YFSETQ. V lost 4 bases to trimming and J lost 0 bases, with 3 bases between them. The DNA for the CDR3 is TGCGCCAGCAGCCGTAGCACAGATACGCAGTATTTT. This gives the protein CASSRSTDTQYF.

Regarding this clone: Other DNA sequences in this specimen translate into the identical CDR3. V is TRBV7-2 and J is TRBJ1-2; possible D gene TRBD1, 5 bases. This CDR3 contains 14 residues. V lost 3 bases, J lost 0 bases, and 8 bases lay in between. Germline V gene data show CDR1 as SGHTA and CDR2 as FQGNSA. CDR3 sequence reads: CASSLGGANYGYTF. In DNA form, the CDR3 reads TGTGCCAGCAGCTTGGGGGGAGCTAACTATGGCTACACCTTC.

The chain couples TRBV5-8 to TRBJ1-4, with D possibly matching TRBD1 (6 bases). Trimming pared 7 bases from V and 0 bases from J, leaving 10 bases between. This CDR3 is 14 amino acids long. CDR1 and CDR2 from the germline V gene are SGHTS and YDEGEE. The CDR3 loop reads CASGGGATNEKLFF. In DNA, the CDR3 is TGTGCCAGCGGGGGGGGCGCAACTAATGAAAAACTGTTTTTT.

The V call is TRBV2, the J call TRBJ1-5; 8 bases match TRBD1. The CDR3 is made up of 14 amino acids. The ends lost 4 bases at V and 4 bases at J; junction bases unmatched: 3. Germline-derived CDR1 and CDR2 are SNHLY and FYNNEI. The chain's CDR3 is CASSGDRTNQPQHF. The CDR3 DNA is TGTGCCAGCAGTGGGGACAGGACTAATCAGCCCCAGCATTTT.

The rearrangement joins TRBV7-2 to TRBJ1-2; possible D gene TRBD1, 5 bases. This CDR3 has 16 residues. V was trimmed by 1 base and J by 4 bases, leaving 16 bases between them. Germline V gene sequence: CDR1 SGHTA, CDR2 FQGNSA. CDR3 in amino acids: CASSLEGSAWGYGYTF. CDR3 in DNA: TGTGCCAGCAGCTTAGAGGGGTCCGCGTGGGGCTATGGCTACACCTTC.

The J gene is TRBJ2-1, the V gene TRBV7-2, with D hard to call. With 2 bases removed from V and 6 bases from J, the gap between germline ends came to 11 bases. Germline CDR1 SGHTA, CDR2 FQGNSA. This CDR3 comprises 14 residues. The CDR3 DNA follows: TGTGCCAGCAGCTTACAGCAACAGACCAATGAGCAGTTCTTC. The encoded protein is CASSLQQQTNEQFF.

This sequence joins TRBV2 and TRBJ2-7; TRBD2 matches 9 bases. The CDR3 contains 14 residues. V shed 4 bases and J 3 bases; nucleotides not matched to a gene: 4. Per the germline V gene, CDR1 is SNHLY and CDR2 is FYNNEI. The CDR3 coding sequence is TGTGCCAGCAGTGTTCCTAGCGGGATCTACGAGCAGTACTTC. As protein: CASSVPSGIYEQYF.

V usage is TRBV9 and J usage is TRBJ2-7; TRBD2 matches 7 bases. This CDR3 has 16 residues. The germline gives CDR1 SGDLS, CDR2 YYNGEE. J was trimmed by 6 bases and V by 0 bases; bases with no gene match: 12. The CDR3 bases are TGTGCCAGCAGCGTAGGAGGGGCGGGAGCGCGCAGCGAGCAGTACTTC. Residues: CASSVGGAGARSEQYF.

The J gene is TRBJ2-3, the V gene TRBV27, with TRBD1 as a possible D gene (6 bases). V gave up 11 bases and J gave up 0 bases, with 21 bases separating them. The germline gives CDR1 MNHEY, CDR2 SMNVEV (reference sequence). CDR3 length equals 16 residues. The chain's CDR3 is CASRWGRNPSTDTQYF. The CDR3 DNA reads as TGTGCCTCCAGATGGGGGCGGAACCCTAGCACAGATACGCAGTATTTT.

This clone was seen a single time. This CDR3 reads CASSLRLAGVGETQYF. The CDR3 nucleotides are TGTGCCAGCAGCTTAAGGCTAGCGGGAGTCGGAGAGACCCAGTACTTC. The rearrangement links TRBV11-3 to TRBJ2-5; 10 nucleotides align to TRBD2. This CDR3 contains 16 residues. With 2 bases clipped from V and 4 bases from J, the junction kept 7 bases outside the gene matches. Germline CDR1 is SGHNT and CDR2 is YENEEA.

CDR3 in DNA: TGTGCCAGCAGCTTGTCAGGGGAGGGCTACACCTTC. This sequence encodes CASSLSGEGYTF. The V call is TRBV7-3, the J call TRBJ1-2, with D perhaps matching TRBD1 (6 bases). CDR1 and CDR2 (germline): SGHTA, FQGTGA. This CDR3 contains 12 residues. The ends were cut back, 3 bases at V and 8 bases at J, with 10 bases in the middle.

The chain recombines TRBV11-2 with TRBJ2-7, with 7 bases that match TRBD1. Germline V gene data show CDR1 as SGHAT and CDR2 as FQNNGV. V trimming: 4 bases; J trimming: 0 bases; junction bases outside the gene matches: 9. The length of the CDR3 is 16 residues. Written as DNA, the CDR3 is TGTGCCAGCAGCTCGATAGGACAGGCCGGCTCCTACGAGCAGTACTTC. Protein sequence: CASSSIGQAGSYEQYF.

This clone was picked up one time. The chain combines TRBV27 with TRBJ2-1; 10 positions match TRBD2. V was clipped by 3 bases and J by 4 bases; unmatched bases: 9. From germline, CDR1 is MNHEY and CDR2 SMNVEV (reference sequence). CDR3 size: 17 residues. CDR3 residues: CASSFTRGLARYNEQFF. The CDR3 nucleotides read TGTGCCAGCAGTTTCACAAGGGGACTAGCGAGATACAATGAGCAGTTCTTC.